The 30 T cell receptor beta chains below come from one sample, sequenced in a study of T cell changes during pregnancy in multiple sclerosis. Sequencing used immunoSEQ multiplex PCR; TCRdb keeps in-frame clones, though not all of them. The table records fewer than 85,000 clones, around 92% of them present only once. The sequencing here drew on peripheral blood, taken before pregnancy. These receptors all stem from a female donor with multiple sclerosis, enrolled in a pregnancy study.

The chain combines TRBV18 with TRBJ2-7; 11 nucleotides match TRBD1. CDR3 size: 14 residues. V gave up 5 bases and J gave up 7 bases; unmatched junction bases: 7. Germline assignment: CDR1 KGHSH and CDR2 LQKENI. CDR3 residues: CASSGQGARGEQYF. The CDR3 region has the DNA TGTGCCAGCTCAGGACAGGGGGCCAGGGGGGAGCAGTACTTC.

The rearrangement uses TRBV10-3 and TRBJ2-2; D gene uncertain. In germline, CDR1 is ENHRY, CDR2 SYGVKD. CDR3 length: 13 residues. V lost 4 bases and J lost 4, with 7 bases in between. CDR3 loop: CAISVRSTGELFF. DNA of the CDR3: TGTGCCATCAGTGTGAGGAGCACCGGGGAGCTGTTTTTT.

The chain recombines TRBV4-1 with TRBJ2-1, with TRBD2 matching 16 bases. This CDR3 is built from 16 residues. The junction had 4 bases not matched to a gene; V was cut back by 2 bases and J by 9 bases. Germline CDR1 is MGHRA and CDR2 is YSYEKL. The CDR3 DNA is TGCGCCAGCAGCCAACCGGGACTAGCGGGAGGGGGTGAGCAGTTCTTC. Translation gives CASSQPGLAGGGEQFF.

The table lists this clone with a few counts. This chain links TRBV7-9 with TRBJ2-2, with a possible D match to TRBD1 (6 bases). In germline, CDR1 is SEHNR, CDR2 FQNEAQ (reference sequence). V was cut by 3 bases and J by 0 bases, with 14 bases left in between. CDR3 length: 17 residues. The CDR3 loop reads CASSFPRTAPNTGELFF. As DNA, the CDR3 is TGTGCCAGCAGCTTTCCCCGGACAGCCCCGAACACCGGGGAGCTGTTTTTT. Full variable domain (missing parts from reference TRBV7-9 and TRBJ2-2): DTGVSQNPRHKITKRGQNVTFRCDPISEHNRLYWYRQTLGQGPEFLTYFQNEAQLEKSRLLSDRFSAERPKGSFSTLEIQRTEQGDSAMYLCASSFPRTAPNTGELFFGEGSRLTVL.

The chain links TRBV25-1 to TRBJ1-4; 10 nucleotides agree with TRBD1. This CDR3 is 18 amino acids long. The germline V gene has CDR1 MGHDK and CDR2 SYGVNS. Trimming removed 3 bases from V and 0 bases from J; junction bases left unmatched: 7. The CDR3 DNA sequence: TGTGCCAGCAGTGAGCTTGGGACAGGGGTAACAACTAATGAAAAACTGTTTTTT. Encoded protein: CASSELGTGVTTNEKLFF.

This chain uses TRBV27 with TRBJ2-2, with 7 bases fitting TRBD2. This CDR3 is 17 amino acids long. Germline loops: CDR1 MNHEY, CDR2 SMNVEV (reference sequence). Losses at the gene ends were 3 bases for V and 0 bases for J; bases not matched to a gene: 7. This CDR3 reads CASSFREAGSNTGELFF. The CDR3 coding sequence is TGTGCCAGCAGTTTTCGGGAAGCGGGGTCGAACACCGGGGAGCTGTTTTTT.

The J gene is TRBJ1-2, the V gene TRBV18; no firm D call. The CDR3 runs 14 residues. Trimming shortened V by 2 bases and J by 7 bases, and 14 bases separated the two germline ends. CDR1 KGHSH and CDR2 LQKENI come from the germline V gene. CDR3 amino acids: CASSPLREEGGYTF. CDR3 bases: TGTGCCAGCTCACCATTAAGGGAGGAAGGTGGCTACACCTTC.

The rearrangement uses TRBV18 and TRBJ2-7; no definite D call. V was pared by 8 bases and J by 4 bases, with 21 bases between. The CDR3 is 15 amino acids. CDR1 and CDR2 from the germline V gene are KGHSH and LQKENI. In nucleotides, the CDR3 is TGTGCCAGCCGAAGAGACACTGCCCTGAATTACGAGCAGTACTTC. Its translation is CASRRDTALNYEQYF.

The chain couples TRBV27 to TRBJ2-5, with 11 nucleotides matching TRBD2. In germline, CDR1 is MNHEY, CDR2 SMNVEV (reference sequence). V shed 6 bases and J 5 bases; nucleotides not matched to a gene: 5. This CDR3 is 14 amino acids long. The CDR3 sequence: CASSLAGGRETQYF. CDR3 bases: TGTGCCAGCAGCCTAGCGGGGGGTCGGGAGACCCAGTACTTC.

The rearrangement joins TRBV2 to TRBJ2-7; 7 bases line up with TRBD2. The V gene's germline CDR1 is SNHLY and CDR2 FYNNEI. The CDR3 length is 14 residues. The ends lost 3 bases at V and 0 bases at J; junction bases unmatched: 2. The CDR3 DNA reads TGTGCCAGCAGTGAGGGCGGGAGCTCCTACGAGCAGTACTTC. It translates to CASSEGGSSYEQYF. The full variable domain, rest sourced from reference TRBV2 and TRBJ2-7, is EPEVTQTPSHQVTQMGQEVILRCVPISNHLYFYWYRQILGQKVEFLVSFYNNEISEKSEIFDDQFSVERPDGSNFTLKIRSTKLEDSAMYFCASSEGGSSYEQYFGPGTRLTVT.

The chain has TRBV5-5 and TRBJ2-7; D may be TRBD2 (5 bases). V lost 4 bases and J 4 bases, leaving 18 bases between the germline ends. Germline CDR1 SGHKS, CDR2 YYEKEE (reference sequence). This CDR3 is 15 amino acids long. The CDR3: CASSLAGQDWYEQYF. The CDR3 region has the DNA TGTGCCAGCAGCCTTGCTGGGCAGGACTGGTACGAGCAGTACTTC.

The V gene is TRBV4-1, the J gene TRBJ1-1, with D unresolved. The ends were cut back, 2 bases at V and 1 base at J, with 11 bases in the middle. CDR1 MGHRA and CDR2 YSYEKL come from the germline V gene. CDR3 length equals 15 residues. CDR3 nucleotides: TGCGCCAGCAGCCAACCAACTTCAGGGAACACTGAAGCTTTCTTT. This gives the protein CASSQPTSGNTEAFF.

The rearrangement uses TRBV4-3 and TRBJ2-7; 12 nucleotides match TRBD1. In germline, CDR1 is LGHNA, CDR2 YSLEER. The trim removed 1 base at V and 5 bases at J, leaving 6 bases unmatched. This CDR3 comprises 16 residues. Here the CDR3 DNA reads TGCGCCAGCAGCCAAGTGAGGGGACAGGGGGCCGACGAGCAGTACTTC. The encoded protein is CASSQVRGQGADEQYF.

The V call is TRBV4-3, the J call TRBJ2-1, with 8 bases aligning to TRBD2. The germline CDR1 and CDR2 sequences are LGHNA and YSLEER. This CDR3 has 15 residues. With V trimmed by 4 bases and J by 4 bases, 6 bases remained unmatched. The CDR3 nucleotides are TGCGCCAGCAGCCGGGGGGCTAGCGGGTACAATGAGCAGTTCTTC. Translating gives CASSRGASGYNEQFF.

Only one count was recorded for this clone. One junction end disagrees with the germline gene, perhaps due to a read error. The chain links TRBV4-3 to TRBJ2-3, with D possibly being TRBD1 (5 bases). Germline V gives CDR1 LGHNA, CDR2 YSLEER. This CDR3 is built from 16 residues. The CDR3 reads CASSQGHRLNTDTQYF. In DNA, the CDR3 is TGCGCCAGCAGTCAAGGGCACAGGCTTAACACAGATACGCAGTATTTT.

The CDR3, as DNA: TGTGCCAGCAGCTCTTCCCGCGGGGAATTCTATGGCTACACCTTC. Amino acid sequence: CASSSSRGEFYGYTF. The chain uses TRBV9 and TRBJ1-2; D gene ambiguous. V was clipped by 4 bases and J by 4 bases, with 17 bases between them. From germline, CDR1 is SGDLS and CDR2 YYNGEE. The length of the CDR3 is 15 residues. Supplemented by reference TRBV9 and TRBJ1-2, the full variable domain reads DSGVTQTPKHLITATGQRVTLRCSPRSGDLSVYWYQQSLDQGLQFLIQYYNGEERAKGNILERFSAQQFPDLHSELNLSSLELGDSALYFCASSSSRGEFYGYTFGSGTRLTVV.

This chain connects TRBV5-4 to TRBJ2-5; 14 nucleotides align to TRBD2. V lost 3 bases and J lost 3; bases outside the gene matches: 4. Per germline, CDR1 SGHNT and CDR2 YYREEE (reference sequence). The CDR3 consists of 16 residues. In DNA form, the CDR3 reads TGTGCCAGCAGCTCAACGACTAGCGGGAGGGAAGAGACCCAGTACTTC. Translated, it gives CASSSTTSGREETQYF.

The chain employs TRBV7-9 and TRBJ2-3; 8 bases are a match to TRBD2. Trimming took 2 bases from V and 1 from J; bases not matched to a gene: 2. This CDR3 is 15 amino acids long. Germline V gene lookup returns CDR1 SEHNR and CDR2 FQNEAQ (reference sequence). Here the CDR3 DNA reads TGTGCCAGCAGCTTACCAGCGGGAGGCACAGATACGCAGTATTTT. It specifies CASSLPAGGTDTQYF. Complete variable domain (other parts from reference TRBV7-9 and TRBJ2-3): DTGVSQNPRHKITKRGQNVTFRCDPISEHNRLYWYRQTLGQGPEFLTYFQNEAQLEKSRLLSDRFSAERPKGSFSTLEIQRTEQGDSAMYLCASSLPAGGTDTQYFGPGTRLTVL.

The chain joins TRBV7-3 to TRBJ2-3; 8 nucleotides line up with TRBD2. The length of the CDR3 is 13 residues. After removal of 2 bases from V and 6 bases from J, the junction contained 1 base not matched to a gene. Germline loops: CDR1 SGHTA, CDR2 FQGTGA. The CDR3 nucleotides read TGTGCCAGCAGCTTACGGGAGGGGGATACGCAGTATTTT. It translates to CASSLREGDTQYF.

This chain links TRBV21-1 with TRBJ2-7; the table calls TRBD2, which could not be checked here. TRBV21-1 is given as a pseudogene. This CDR3 has 19 residues. CDR3 bases: TGTGCCAGCAGCACTAGCGGGACAACCGACCGACCTGGGACCTACGAGCAGTACTTC. Its protein product is CASSTSGTTDRPGTYEQYF.

The genes are TRBV7-9 and TRBJ2-7; 9 nucleotides match TRBD2. This CDR3 region has 16 residues. Per germline, CDR1 SEHNR and CDR2 FQNEAQ (reference sequence). Trimming removed 5 bases from V and 3 bases from J; junction bases left unmatched: 11. CDR3 sequence reads: CASSPTSGRRYYEQYF. Here the CDR3 DNA reads TGTGCCAGCAGCCCAACTAGCGGGCGAAGATACTACGAGCAGTACTTC.

This sequence joins TRBV5-1 and TRBJ1-2; unclear D gene. This CDR3 is 14 amino acids long. V was clipped by 2 bases and J by 6 bases, with 14 bases between them. Germline CDR1 is SGHRS and CDR2 is YFSETQ. CDR3 sequence (DNA): TGCGCCAGCAGCTTTGACGGGGAAGGCGATGGCTACACCTTC. This sequence encodes CASSFDGEGDGYTF.

In its sample, this clone was seen a few times. This chain uses TRBV19 with TRBJ2-1, with no clear D. Germline CDR1 reads LNHDA; CDR2 reads SQIVND (reference sequence). V lost 9 bases, J lost 5 bases, and 8 bases lay in between. The CDR3 consists of 11 residues. This CDR3 is CASRLHNEQFF. The CDR3 DNA sequence: TGTGCCAGCCGTCTCCACAATGAGCAGTTCTTC.

The chain uses TRBV7-3 and TRBJ2-1; possibly TRBD2 for D (6 bases). The CDR3 is 15 amino acids. CDR1 is SGHTA, CDR2 FQGTGA, per germline. Trimming took off 5 bases at V and 6 bases at J, with 17 bases between the two ends. The CDR3 protein is CASSLGGPDPNEQFF. The CDR3 bases are TGTGCCAGCAGCCTCGGGGGACCAGACCCCAATGAGCAGTTCTTC.

The rearrangement links TRBV6-4 to TRBJ2-2; 9 positions match TRBD2. V gave up 6 bases and J gave up 5 bases; unmatched junction bases: 7. The CDR3 extends over 15 amino acids. The germline CDR1 and CDR2 sequences are MRHNA and SNTAGT. In nucleotides, the CDR3 is TGTGCCAGCAGCCCCCTAGCGGGACCTACCGGGGAGCTGTTTTTT. Protein: CASSPLAGPTGELFF.

The rearrangement links TRBV19 to TRBJ2-7; TRBD2 matches 10 bases. There are 14 residues in the CDR3. Germline CDR1 and CDR2: LNHDA and SQIVND (reference sequence). With V trimmed by 6 bases and J by 3 bases, 5 bases remained unmatched. This chain's CDR3 is CASSGTSDDYEQYF. The CDR3 DNA is TGTGCCAGTAGCGGGACTAGCGACGACTACGAGCAGTACTTC.

This rearrangement joins TRBV7-6 to TRBJ2-5; unclear D gene. V was clipped by 2 bases and J by 5 bases, with 9 bases between them. Germline CDR1 and CDR2: SGHVS and FNYEAQ. This CDR3 is built from 13 residues. The CDR3 region has the DNA TGTGCCAGCAGCTTAAGTCTTGCGGAGACCCAGTACTTC. Protein sequence: CASSLSLAETQYF. Looking up the rest from reference TRBV7-6 and TRBJ2-5 gives the full variable domain: GAGVSQSPRYKVTKRGQDVALRCDPISGHVSLYWYRQALGQGPEFLTYFNYEAQQDKSGLPNDRFSAERPEGSISTLTIQRTEQRDSAMYRCASSLSLAETQYFGPGTRLLVL.

This clone appeared once. The same CDR3 is also encoded by other DNA sequences in this sample. The chain links TRBV28 to TRBJ1-3; D is ambiguous. V was clipped by 5 bases and J by 1 base, with 9 bases between them. The CDR3 spans 14 residues. The germline gives CDR1 MDHEN, CDR2 SYDVKM. The DNA of the CDR3 is TGTGCCAGCAGTCTATCGGGGTCTGGAAACACCATATATTTT. Translating gives CASSLSGSGNTIYF.

The chain joins TRBV5-3 to TRBJ2-7; 11 nucleotides align to TRBD2. TRBV5-3 belongs to the ORF category, with a function that is uncertain. CDR3 length equals 18 residues. With V trimmed by 3 bases and J by 4 bases, 15 bases remained unmatched. CDR3 DNA: TGTGCCAGAAGCTCCAATAGACTAGCGGGGAGGAATATTTACGAGCAGTACTTC. Translated, it gives CARSSNRLAGRNIYEQYF.

The chain has TRBV28 and TRBJ1-1; 9 bases are a match to TRBD1. The CDR3 runs 14 residues. V was clipped by 5 bases and J by 5 bases; unmatched bases: 6. The germline V gene has CDR1 MDHEN and CDR2 SYDVKM. CDR3 in amino acids: CASSIHRGRTEAFF. The CDR3 nucleotides are TGTGCCAGCAGTATCCACAGGGGGCGGACTGAAGCTTTCTTT.